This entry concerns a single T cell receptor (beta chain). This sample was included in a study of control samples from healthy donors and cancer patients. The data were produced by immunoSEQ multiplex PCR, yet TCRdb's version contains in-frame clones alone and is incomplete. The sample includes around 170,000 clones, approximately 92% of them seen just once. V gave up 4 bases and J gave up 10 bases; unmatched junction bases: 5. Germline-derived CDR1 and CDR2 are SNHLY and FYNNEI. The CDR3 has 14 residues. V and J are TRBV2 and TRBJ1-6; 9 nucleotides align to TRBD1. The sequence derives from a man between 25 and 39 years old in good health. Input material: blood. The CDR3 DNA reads TGTGCCAGCAGTGGGGGACAGGGTGGGTCACCCCTCCACTTT. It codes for CASSGGQGGSPLHF.